The rows below give T cell receptor beta chains drawn from one sample of a study of response to subunit inactivated influenza vaccine. TCRdb fed the RT-PCR reads into MiXCR, producing one record per CDR3 protein. Of about 190,000 distinct CDR3 sequences detected, approximately 15% appear once; the ten largest clones hold 20% to 30%. This material consisted of CD8+ T cells sorted from PBMCs, taken around 5 days after vaccination. The receptors shown here come from a man in his fifties who received an inactivated influenza vaccine. The CDR3 runs from the conserved cysteine through the conserved F or W. A D gene is named only where the DNA matches it firmly. Clone size, where shown, is once, few, many, or a class for clones that have expanded.

>TRBV12-3/TRBV12-4|many|.|TRBJ2-2
TGTGCCAGCATACCCCGTCGGGGGGCGTTGAACACCGGGGAGCTGTTTTTT
CASIPRRGALNTGELFF
>TRBV4-1|.|.|TRBJ1-6
TGCGCCAGCAGCCAAGCGGCCCAGACTTTAGGTTCACCCCTCCACTTT
CASSQAAQTLGSPLHF
>TRBV15|.|.|TRBJ2-7
TGTGCCACCAGCAAAGAGCTAGTGATACAAACGGAGGAGCAGTACTTC
CATSKELVIQTEEQYF
>TRBV14|.|TRBD2|TRBJ2-7
TGTGCCAGCAGCCGAGCTCATAGCGGGAGCTCCTACGAGCAGTACTTC
CASSRAHSGSSYEQYF
>TRBV6-1|few|TRBD2|TRBJ2-1
TGTGCCAGCAGTCTGACTAGCGGGAGGGTATTATACAATGAGCAGTTCTTC
CASSLTSGRVLYNEQFF
>TRBV21-1|many|.|TRBJ2-2
TGTGCCAGCAGCAATGGACTAGCGGGGGGTCCAAACACCGGGGAGCTGTTTTTT
CASSNGLAGGPNTGELFF
>TRBV5-6|few|TRBD2|TRBJ2-5
TGTGCCAGCAGCTGGGGCGTCCTAGCGGGATATTCAGAGACCCAGTACTTC
CASSWGVLAGYSETQYF
>TRBV5-1|few|TRBD2|TRBJ2-7
TGCGCCAGTGCGACTAGCGGGAGGTACGAGCAGTACTTC
CASATSGRYEQYF
>TRBV4-3|.|TRBD1|TRBJ2-7
TGCGCCAGCAGCCTCGCGCCGGGGGGACAGGGGGCACGGGAGCAGTACTTC
CASSLAPGGQGAREQYF
>TRBV30|.|.|TRBJ2-7
TGTGCCTGGAGTGTAGGCCTGTACTCCTACGAGCAGTACTTC
CAWSVGLYSYEQYF
>TRBV4-3|.|TRBD1|TRBJ2-7
TGCTCCAGCAGTCCGGGACAGGGTACCTACGAGCAGTACTTC
CSSSPGQGTYEQYF
>TRBV7-3|few|.|TRBJ2-3
TGTGCCAGCAGCAGTGGGCCCGGCACAGATACGCAGTATTTT
CASSSGPGTDTQYF
>TRBV5-6|few|.|TRBJ2-2
TGTGCCAGCAGCTTGGAAGCTAGCGCCGGGGAGCTGTTTTTT
CASSLEASAGELFF
>TRBV4-1|many|.|TRBJ2-2
TGCGCCAGCAGTCCCCTCACCGGGGAGCTGTTTTTT
CASSPLTGELFF
>TRBV15|few|.|TRBJ1-2
TGTGCCACCACCAACAGAGCTGACTATGGCTACACCTTC
CATTNRADYGYTF
>TRBV7-8|.|TRBD1|TRBJ1-1
TGTGCCAGCAGCGAGAGGACAGGGGGCAACGAAGCTTTCTTT
CASSERTGGNEAFF
>TRBV5-1|many|.|TRBJ2-5
TGCGCCAGCAGCTTGTCATGGCTACAAGAGACCCAGTACTTC
CASSLSWLQETQYF
>TRBV6-6|.|.|TRBJ2-5
TGTGCCAGCAGGTTGGGGCAAGAGACCCAGTACTTC
CASRLGQETQYF
>TRBV29-1|many|.|TRBJ2-2
TGCAGCGTTGAAGATGGAGACCCTAACACCGGGGAGCTGTTTTTT
CSVEDGDPNTGELFF
>TRBV11-2|.|.|TRBJ2-5
TGTGCCAGCAGCTTAGATCAAAGGGGCTGGTGGGAGACCCAGTACTTC
CASSLDQRGWWETQYF
>TRBV2|few|.|TRBJ2-7
TGTGCCAGCAGTGAAGGGTGGCGGACCTACGAGCAGTACTTC
CASSEGWRTYEQYF
>TRBV5-1|.|.|TRBJ1-6
TGCGCCAGCAGCTTGGCCGGGATTTCACCCCTCCACTTT
CASSLAGISPLHF
>TRBV9|.|TRBD1|TRBJ2-7
TGTGCCAGCAGCGCCAACTTCGACAGGGACGAGCAGTACTTC
CASSANFDRDEQYF
>TRBV28|.|.|TRBJ2-3
TGTGCCAGCAGTTTAATTCCCCGAGATACGCAGTATTTT
CASSLIPRDTQYF
>TRBV30|.|TRBD1|TRBJ2-7
TGTGCCTGTGGGACAGGGGAGTCCTACGAGCAGTACTTC
CACGTGESYEQYF
>TRBV12-3/TRBV12-4|.|.|TRBJ2-1
TGTGCCAGCAGAGGGGGGGCTAACAATGAGCAGTTCTTC
CASRGGANNEQFF
>TRBV29-1|few|TRBD1|TRBJ1-2
TGCAGCGTTGGGGACAGGTTATCTTCTTTGGATGGCTACACCTTC
CSVGDRLSSLDGYTF
>TRBV12-3/TRBV12-4|few|.|TRBJ2-2
TGTGCCAGCAGCCCAGGGGAACAGGCGAACACCGGGGAGCTGTTTTTT
CASSPGEQANTGELFF
>TRBV12-3/TRBV12-4|.|TRBD2|TRBJ2-3
TGTGCCAGCAGTTTAACTAGCGGGATTAGCACAGATACGCAGTATTTT
CASSLTSGISTDTQYF
>TRBV6-2/TRBV6-3|few|TRBD1|TRBJ2-3
TGTGCCAGCAGTTACCGGACAGGGGAGGGGCACACAGATACGCAGTATTTT
CASSYRTGEGHTDTQYF
>TRBV27|few|.|TRBJ2-3
TGTGCCAGCAGTTCCGACGGTTATACGCAGTATTTT
CASSSDGYTQYF
>TRBV7-9|few|.|TRBJ2-7
TGTGCCAGCAGCCTCCCGGCGAGGTCAGGCGAGCAGTACTTC
CASSLPARSGEQYF
>TRBV24-1|few|.|TRBJ2-3
TGTGCCACCAGTGACTCCAGGTGGTTGACAGATACGCAGTATTTT
CATSDSRWLTDTQYF